What follows are 16 T cell receptor beta chains derived from one specimen sequenced in a study of chemoradiotherapy in HPV16-positive cancers. Sequenced by immunoSEQ multiplex PCR; TCRdb stores in-frame clones only, minus some. Here the sample spans 20,000 to 25,000 clones, approximately 83% being singletons. Source: blood, taken from a patient who underwent chemoradiotherapy. All receptors come from a human donor with HPV-associated anogenital cancer.

The chain couples TRBV6-4 to TRBJ1-3; no clear D. The CDR3 covers 15 residues. Germline loops: CDR1 MRHNA, CDR2 SNTAGT. Trimming removed 6 bases from V and 0 bases from J, with 12 bases in between. CDR3 region: CASRPQASSGNTIYF. Here the CDR3 DNA reads TGTGCCAGCAGACCCCAGGCAAGCTCTGGAAACACCATATATTTT.

V gene TRBV4-2 combines with J gene TRBJ2-3; TRBD2 aligns across 11 bases. V dropped 0 bases and J dropped 6; count of bases not matched to a gene: 5. Germline lookup yields CDR1 LGHNA and CDR2 YNFKEQ. CDR3 size: 16 residues. CDR3: CASSQDVVAGGDTQYF. The CDR3 DNA is TGTGCCAGCAGCCAAGATGTGGTAGCGGGGGGGGATACGCAGTATTTT.

The chain combines TRBV28 with TRBJ2-5; TRBD1 aligns across 9 bases. From germline, CDR1 is MDHEN and CDR2 SYDVKM. V lost 8 bases to trimming and J lost 4 bases; unmatched junction nucleotides: 8. This CDR3 is 14 amino acids long. The CDR3 DNA reads as TGTGCCAGCTACGGGACAGGGACTGGAGAGACCCAGTACTTC. This gives the protein CASYGTGTGETQYF.

By proportion, this clone is medium-sized. This chain links TRBV15 with TRBJ1-3; D gene uncertain. The germline V and J ends were trimmed by 5 bases and 0 bases, with 14 bases remaining between them. There are 16 residues in the CDR3. Germline CDR1 is LNHNV and CDR2 is YYDKDF (reference sequence). The CDR3 sequence: CATSVGREHSGNTIYF. The CDR3 DNA is TGTGCCACCAGCGTGGGGAGGGAGCACTCTGGAAACACCATATATTTT.

This clone was seen once. This rearrangement joins TRBV19 to TRBJ1-2; D not resolved. Germline assignment: CDR1 LNHDA and CDR2 SQIVND (reference sequence). The CDR3 covers 15 residues. Deletions cut 3 bases from V and 2 bases from J, with 13 bases between. CDR3 residues: CASSIVQTSNYGYTF. The CDR3 bases are TGTGCCAGTAGTATCGTACAGACATCGAACTATGGCTACACCTTC.

This chain uses TRBV30 with TRBJ2-5; TRBD2 is a possible D gene (5 bases). The CDR3 loop spans 16 amino acids. V lost 0 bases and J 3 bases, leaving 17 bases between the germline ends. Germline V gene sequence: CDR1 GTSNPN, CDR2 SVGIG (reference sequence). DNA of the CDR3: TGTGCCTGGAGTGTACAATTGAGGACTGGGAAAGAGACCCAGTACTTC. Its protein product is CAWSVQLRTGKETQYF.

The rearrangement joins TRBV5-1 to TRBJ2-3; 7 nucleotides match TRBD1. This CDR3 is 13 amino acids long. After removal of 4 bases from V and 14 bases from J, the junction contained 13 bases not matched to a gene. Germline CDR1 is SGHRS and CDR2 is YFSETQ. The CDR3 here is CASSTRTGRRGYF. In DNA, the CDR3 is TGCGCCAGCAGCACCCGGACAGGCCGACGCGGGTATTTT.

The rearrangement uses TRBV7-3 and TRBJ2-1; D not certain. Germline V gene sequence: CDR1 SGHTA, CDR2 FQGTGA. The germline V and J ends were trimmed by 6 bases and 9 bases, with 12 bases remaining between them. The CDR3 totals 12 residues. The CDR3 DNA reads TGTGCCAGCAGTACAAAGAAAGGTGAGCAGTTCTTC. Protein product: CASSTKKGEQFF.

The table lists this clone with a count of one. The rearrangement uses TRBV11-2 and TRBJ1-2; weak D call: TRBD1 (5 bases). This CDR3 comprises 13 residues. V lost 5 bases and J 8 bases, leaving 15 bases between the germline ends. In germline, CDR1 is SGHAT, CDR2 FQNNGV. The CDR3 spells CASSPPGVGGYTF. The CDR3 coding sequence is TGTGCCAGCAGCCCCCCGGGGGTAGGAGGCTACACCTTC.

The chain combines TRBV21-1 with TRBJ1-5; the table's D call, TRBD1, has no DNA check behind it. TRBV21-1 is tagged as a pseudogene. The CDR3 contains 16 residues. The CDR3 is CASSKPTGYSNQPQHF. DNA of the CDR3: TGTGCCAGCAGCAAACCGACAGGTTATAGCAATCAGCCCCAGCATTTT.

The chain recombines TRBV4-2 with TRBJ1-3, with no clear D. CDR1 is LGHNA, CDR2 YNFKEQ, per germline. Trimming shortened V by 4 bases and J by 2 bases, and 12 bases separated the two germline ends. The CDR3 length is 15 residues. CDR3 coding DNA: TGTGCCAGCAGCCCCGAGGGCGGTACTGGAAACACCATATATTTT. It is translated as CASSPEGGTGNTIYF.

The chain is built from TRBV19 and TRBJ2-2; 7 bases map to TRBD1. Germline CDR1 LNHDA, CDR2 SQIVND (reference sequence). After removal of 5 bases from V and 4 bases from J, the junction contained 10 bases not matched to a gene. The CDR3 contains 16 residues. The CDR3 region has the DNA TGTGCCAGTAGTCACAACAGGGGCCGAGGCACCGGGGAGCTGTTTTTT. Protein product: CASSHNRGRGTGELFF.

Here the CDR3 DNA reads TGTGCCAGCAGTTACTCGAGCGCAGGGATGAGGAATGAGCAGTTCTTC. It yields the protein CASSYSSAGMRNEQFF. V gene TRBV6-5 combines with J gene TRBJ2-1; D perhaps matches TRBD1 (5 bases). The CDR3 extends over 16 amino acids. Trimming stripped 0 bases from V and 7 bases from J, with 16 bases between. From germline, CDR1 is MNHEY and CDR2 SVGAGI.

This clone was counted between two and nine times. The chain uses TRBV9 and TRBJ1-2; D possibly corresponds to TRBD1 (5 bases). The CDR3 covers 13 residues. V shed 0 bases and J shed 8 bases, with 11 bases lying between them. The germline gives CDR1 SGDLS, CDR2 YYNGEE. The CDR3 DNA is TGTGCCAGCAGCGTAGCAGGGTGGTGGGGCTACACCTTC. Protein product: CASSVAGWWGYTF.

J is TRBJ1-5 and V is TRBV7-2; D is undetermined. There are 13 residues in the CDR3. Trimming removed 3 bases at V and 4 bases at J, with 7 bases between. Germline values: CDR1 SGHTA, CDR2 FQGNSA. The CDR3 sequence is CASSFVDNQPQHF. The CDR3 region has the DNA TGTGCCAGCAGCTTTGTCGATAATCAGCCCCAGCATTTT.

This clone is labeled as medium-sized (0.01 to 0.1%). The V and J genes are TRBV4-3 and TRBJ1-2; D not certain. V lost 4 bases and J lost 6, with 24 bases in between. Per the germline V gene, CDR1 is LGHNA and CDR2 is YSLEER. The CDR3 sequence is 17 residues long. CDR3 protein: CASSLNLEAGQPNGYTF. CDR3 bases: TGCGCCAGCAGCCTCAACCTCGAGGCGGGTCAGCCTAATGGCTACACCTTC.